Below, one T cell receptor beta chain is given with its context. The sample originates from a study of blood T cells in healthy people across ages. About the study: When template switching was applied, about one barcoded beta molecule was captured per two T cells.

Alongside a J-beta primer mix, a sample-barcoded 5' primer served in a second PCR lasting roughly 7 to 12 cycles. TCRdb analysed the 5' RACE reads with MiXCR anew, one entry per CDR3 protein. This table has over a million distinct CDR3 sequences, 35% to 55% appearing once. V lost 1 base to trimming and J lost 4 bases, with 10 bases between them. The CDR3 spans 15 residues. Germline V gene data show CDR1 as MGHRA and CDR2 as YSYEKL. The receptor was isolated from a woman aged 55-75 years in good health. V usage is TRBV4-1 and J usage is TRBJ1-4; possible D gene TRBD1, 5 bases. Sequenced: blood. DNA for the CDR3: TGCGCCAGCAGCCAAGGCTGGGGGGGTAATGAAAAACTGTTTTTT. Protein sequence: CASSQGWGGNEKLFF.